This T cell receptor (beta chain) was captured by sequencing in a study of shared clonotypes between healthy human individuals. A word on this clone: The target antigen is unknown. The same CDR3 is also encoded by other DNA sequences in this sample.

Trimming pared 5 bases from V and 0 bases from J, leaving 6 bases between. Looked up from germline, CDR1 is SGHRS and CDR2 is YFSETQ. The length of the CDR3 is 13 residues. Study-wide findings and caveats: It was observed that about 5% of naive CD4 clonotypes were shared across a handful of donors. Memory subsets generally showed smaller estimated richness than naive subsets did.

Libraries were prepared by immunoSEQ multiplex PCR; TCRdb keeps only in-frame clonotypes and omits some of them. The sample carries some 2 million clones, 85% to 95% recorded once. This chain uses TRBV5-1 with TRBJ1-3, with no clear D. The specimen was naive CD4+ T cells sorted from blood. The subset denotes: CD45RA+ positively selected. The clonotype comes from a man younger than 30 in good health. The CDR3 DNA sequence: TGCGCCAGCAGGGCGGCCTCTGGAAACACCATATATTTT. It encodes CASRAASGNTIYF.